This passage covers 5 T cell receptor beta chains from one sample sequenced in a study of identical twins. TCRdb reprocessed the 5' RACE reads with MiXCR, giving one entry per CDR3 protein. This sample has 1.5 million or so distinct CDR3 sequences, with about 32% found just once. Sequenced sample: cord blood. The receptors were gathered from a newborn girl in good health.

This clonotype was detected many times. This chain uses TRBV2 with TRBJ2-3; TRBD2 is a possible D gene (5 bases). This CDR3 contains 15 residues. Deletions cut 2 bases from V and 1 base from J, with 10 bases between. The germline V gene has CDR1 SNHLY and CDR2 FYNNEI. CDR3 protein: CASSERGLRTDTQYF. The DNA of the CDR3 is TGTGCCAGCAGTGAACGAGGACTTCGCACAGATACGCAGTATTTT.

The chain couples TRBV7-9 to TRBJ1-4, with D uncertain. Germline V lookup: CDR1 SEHNR, CDR2 FQNEAQ (reference sequence). The CDR3 is made up of 13 amino acids. Trimming removed 1 base from V and 5 bases from J, with 5 bases in between. In DNA form, the CDR3 reads TGTGCCAGCAGCTTAGAGAGGAATGAAAAACTGTTTTTT. Its protein product is CASSLERNEKLFF.

The J gene is TRBJ2-5, the V gene TRBV29-1; D might be TRBD1 (5 bases). CDR3 length: 13 residues. CDR1 is SQVTM and CDR2 is ANQGSEA in the germline V gene. Trimming cost V 3 bases and J 11 bases, with 19 bases left between them. In DNA form, the CDR3 reads TGCAGCGTTGATCGCAGGGTTCACAATGAGCAGTACTTC. Translated, it gives CSVDRRVHNEQYF.

The genes are TRBV12-3 or TRBV12-4 and TRBJ2-3; D is undetermined. The CDR3 length is 13 residues. The V end lost 3 bases, the J end lost 10 bases, and 14 bases lay between the germline ends. The CDR3 here is CASSFWVAASQYF. As DNA, the CDR3 is TGTGCCAGCAGTTTCTGGGTCGCTGCATCGCAGTATTTT.

This clonotype was counted ten times or more. This chain connects TRBV29-1 to TRBJ2-5; no clear D. Trimming stripped 6 bases from V and 1 base from J, with 12 bases between. This CDR3 is 13 amino acids long. Germline assignment: CDR1 SQVTM and CDR2 ANQGSEA. In DNA form, the CDR3 reads TGCAGCGTCAGGACCCGGCTCCAAGAGACCCAGTACTTC. Its translation is CSVRTRLQETQYF. The full variable domain, rest sourced from reference TRBV29-1 and TRBJ2-5, is SAVISQKPSRDICQRGTSLTIQCQVDSQVTMMFWYRQQPGQSLTLIATANQGSEATYESGFVIDKFPISRPNLTFSTLTVSNMSPEDSSIYLCSVRTRLQETQYFGPGTRLLVL.